This T cell receptor (beta chain) was observed in a study of T cells in Graves' hyperthyroidism and ophthalmopathy (dated by TCRdb to between 2017 and 2020). Regarding the research as a whole: TCR V-J signatures able to tell the groups apart were searched for in a discovery cohort of 100 patients, of whom 43 had Graves' ophthalmopathy and 57 had stable Graves' hyperthyroidism. The roughly 90 discovery patients were divided at random into training and test sets in a 7:3 ratio. Prospective prediction of ophthalmopathy was tested in an independent validation cohort of 18 hyperthyroidism patients and some 17 patients who later progressed to ophthalmopathy. In addition, the study compared T-cell repertoires in thyroid tissue and in blood from a handful of Graves' hyperthyroidism patients. TCR Vbeta CDR3 sequencing of 130 to 150 peripheral blood samples (roughly 43 ophthalmopathy, under 80 hyperthyroidism and some 17 progressor patients) is reported in the paper. After blood sampling, hyperthyroidism patients were treated with methimazole at a starting dose of 30 mg daily, and ophthalmopathy patients were treated with high-dose intravenous methylprednisolone.

Amplification of TCR beta CDR3 regions was carried out from RNA transcripts. For the first round of RT-PCR on the TCR CDR3, the HTBI primer set was used together with the Qiagen OneStep RT-PCR kit. Libraries were constructed in a second round of multiplex PCR, after which size selection and purification were performed. Libraries were sequenced paired-end with 100 bp reads on an Illumina HiSeq2000. The source study handled its data this way. SOAPnuke was used to process the raw data, with reads discarded if the reads contained adapters or uncalled bases, had a mean Phred below 15, or lacked an exact constant-primer or identifier match. COPE v1.2.5 was used to merge high-quality paired reads, and clonotypes were defined as unique nucleotide sequences. Clonotypes were aligned to IMGT TRBV, TRBD and TRBJ reference segments using MiTCR v1.1. Only V-J combinations with frequency above 0.0001, covering roughly 99% of repertoires, were analysed. A TCS score was defined as the ratio between F50 (clonal expansion) and ExV (chaos), using BLOSUM62-based TCRdist between CDR3 peptides within each V-J. Welch's t-statistics and random forest reduced around 550 V-J features to roughly 13, which were used in a naive Bayes classifier (R e1071). The Morisita-Horn index was used to measure how similar the thyroid and blood repertoires were. The raw public data were reprocessed by TCRdb itself: fastp quality trimming at Q25, MiXCR clonotype calling, in-frame beta chains only. Rows with a matching CDR3 protein are joined into one entry that keeps the most common DNA and genes. For this entry, the V and J calls and clone size follow TCRdb and not the study's own pipeline. Within this sample are 500,000 to 600,000 distinct CDR3 sequences, with 35% to 50% of them counted one time only. In total, the top ten clones hold about two fifths of the sample.

A word on this clonotype: Its specific antigen is unknown. There are no base qualities to consult, and no much larger clone falls within one base.

Broader findings and caveats from the paper: No statistical method was used to set the sample size in advance, and investigators knew the group allocation. Blood samples also contained most of the expanded thyroid clonotypes (frequency above 0.001), which suggests that blood repertoires may reflect thyroid immune responses. A 13 V-J signature model separated ophthalmopathy from stable hyperthyroidism, with 87.88% sensitivity and approximately 81% specificity in cross-validation and 80%/75% in testing. In validation, progression to ophthalmopathy was predicted by the model with around 71% sensitivity and 72% to 85% specificity, a median of roughly 6.4 months before onset.

Any patient with an uncontrolled infection, another autoimmune disease, pregnancy or lactation was excluded. Diagnoses were based on clinical symptoms, serum thyroxine and TRAb, thyroid ultrasound and orbital computed tomography. Total RNA was extracted with Trizol reagent, and quality was checked on an Agilent 2100 Bioanalyzer. The TCR sequence derives from an adult woman with Graves' disease, either hyperthyroidism or ophthalmopathy (not recorded which). Sequencing used peripheral blood or thyroid tissue (not recorded which).

The CDR3 is CAWKKAGNTIYF. The nucleotide sequence is given as TGTGCCTGGAAAAAGGCTGGAAACACCATATATTTT. Recombination joined TRBV30 with TRBJ1-3, with the D gene uncertain. The cysteine opens and the phenylalanine closes a CDR3 of 12 amino acids. CDR3 DNA is the only sequence kept; it has 36 bases, read in frame from the first base. CDR1 GTSNPN and CDR2 SVGIG were looked up in the germline V gene (reference sequence). Trimming takes 4 bases from V and 2 bases from J, and the germline ends sit 6 bases apart.